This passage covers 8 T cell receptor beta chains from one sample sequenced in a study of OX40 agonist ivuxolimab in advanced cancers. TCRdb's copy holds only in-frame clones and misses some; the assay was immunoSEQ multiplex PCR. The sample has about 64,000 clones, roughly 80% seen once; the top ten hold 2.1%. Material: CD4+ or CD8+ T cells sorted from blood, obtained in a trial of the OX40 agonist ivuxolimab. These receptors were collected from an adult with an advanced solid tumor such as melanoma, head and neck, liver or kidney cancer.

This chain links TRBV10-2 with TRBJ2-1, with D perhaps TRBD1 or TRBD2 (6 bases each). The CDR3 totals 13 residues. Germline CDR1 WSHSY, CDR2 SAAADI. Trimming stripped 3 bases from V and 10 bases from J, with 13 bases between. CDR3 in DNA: TGCGCCAGCAGTGAAGGAGGGGGTAGGGAGCAGTTCTTC. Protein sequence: CASSEGGGREQFF.

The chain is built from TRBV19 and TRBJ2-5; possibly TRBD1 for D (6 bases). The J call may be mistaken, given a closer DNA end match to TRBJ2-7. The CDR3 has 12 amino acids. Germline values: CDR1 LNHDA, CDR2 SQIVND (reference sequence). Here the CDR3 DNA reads TGTGCCACTGAGGGGGAATCCTACGAGCAGTACTTC. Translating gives CATEGESYEQYF.

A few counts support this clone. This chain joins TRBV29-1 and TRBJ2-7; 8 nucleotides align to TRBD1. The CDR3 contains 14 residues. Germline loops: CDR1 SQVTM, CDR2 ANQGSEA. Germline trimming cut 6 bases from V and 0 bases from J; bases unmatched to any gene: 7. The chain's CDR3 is CSVVRDRTSYEQYF. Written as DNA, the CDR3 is TGCAGCGTCGTCCGGGACAGGACCTCCTACGAGCAGTACTTC.

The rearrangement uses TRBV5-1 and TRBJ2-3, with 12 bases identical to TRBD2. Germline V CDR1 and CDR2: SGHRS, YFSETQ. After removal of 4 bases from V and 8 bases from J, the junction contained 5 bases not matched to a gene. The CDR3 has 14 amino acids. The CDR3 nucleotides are TGCGCCAGCAGCCAGAGACTAGCGGGGGCTACGCAGTATTTT. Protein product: CASSQRLAGATQYF.

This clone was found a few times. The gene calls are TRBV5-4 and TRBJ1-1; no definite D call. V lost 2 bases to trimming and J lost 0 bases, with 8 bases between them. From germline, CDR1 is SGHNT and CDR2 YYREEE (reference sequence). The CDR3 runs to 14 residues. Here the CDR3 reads CASSLAYMNTEAFF. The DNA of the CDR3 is TGTGCCAGCAGCTTAGCCTATATGAACACTGAAGCTTTCTTT. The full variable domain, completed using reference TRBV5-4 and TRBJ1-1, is ETGVTQSPTHLIKTRGQQVTLRCSSQSGHNTVSWYQQALGQGPQFIFQYYREEENGRGNFPPRFSGLQFPNYSSELNVNALELDDSALYLCASSLAYMNTEAFFGQGTRLTVV.

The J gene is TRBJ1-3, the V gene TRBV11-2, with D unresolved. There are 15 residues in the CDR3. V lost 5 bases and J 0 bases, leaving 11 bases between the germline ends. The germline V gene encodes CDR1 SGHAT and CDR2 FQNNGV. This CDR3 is CASSHDGGSGNTIYF. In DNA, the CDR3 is TGTGCCAGCAGCCATGACGGAGGCTCTGGAAACACCATATATTTT.

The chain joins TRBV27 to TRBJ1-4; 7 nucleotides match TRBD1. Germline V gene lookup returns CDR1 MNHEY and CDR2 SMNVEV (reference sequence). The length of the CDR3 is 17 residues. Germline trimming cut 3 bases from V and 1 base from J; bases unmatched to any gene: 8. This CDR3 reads CASSFRGPRGTNEKLFF. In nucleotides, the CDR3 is TGTGCCAGCAGTTTTAGGGGGCCTCGGGGAACTAATGAAAAACTGTTTTTT.

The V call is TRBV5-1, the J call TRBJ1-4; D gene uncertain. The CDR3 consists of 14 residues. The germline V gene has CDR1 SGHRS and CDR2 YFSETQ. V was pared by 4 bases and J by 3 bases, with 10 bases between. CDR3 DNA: TGCGCCAGCAGCGAAAGGGTGGCTAATGAAAAACTGTTTTTT. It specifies CASSERVANEKLFF.